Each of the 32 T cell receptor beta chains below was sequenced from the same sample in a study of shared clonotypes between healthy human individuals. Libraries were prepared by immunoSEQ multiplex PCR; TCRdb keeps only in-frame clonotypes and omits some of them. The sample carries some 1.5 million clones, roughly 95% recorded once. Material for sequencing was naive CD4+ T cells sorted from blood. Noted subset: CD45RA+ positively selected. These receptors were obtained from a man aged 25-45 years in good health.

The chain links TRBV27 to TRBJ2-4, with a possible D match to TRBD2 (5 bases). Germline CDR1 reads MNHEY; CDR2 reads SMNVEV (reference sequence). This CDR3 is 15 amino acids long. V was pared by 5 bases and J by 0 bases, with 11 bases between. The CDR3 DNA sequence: TGTGCCAGCAGTCCCTACGCGGGAGCCAAAAACATTCAGTACTTC. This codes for CASSPYAGAKNIQYF.

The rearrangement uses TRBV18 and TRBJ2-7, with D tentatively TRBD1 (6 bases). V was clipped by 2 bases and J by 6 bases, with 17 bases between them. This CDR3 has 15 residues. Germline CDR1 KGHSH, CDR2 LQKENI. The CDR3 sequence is CASSPETGPLGEQYF. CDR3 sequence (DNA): TGTGCCAGCTCACCAGAAACAGGGCCGCTGGGCGAGCAGTACTTC.

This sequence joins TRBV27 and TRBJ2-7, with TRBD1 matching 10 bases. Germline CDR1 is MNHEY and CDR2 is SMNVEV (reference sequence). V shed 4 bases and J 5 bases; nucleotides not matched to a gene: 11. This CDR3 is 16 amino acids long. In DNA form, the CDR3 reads TGTGCCAGCAGTTATGGGATCGGGACAGGGGACCACGAGCAGTACTTC. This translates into CASSYGIGTGDHEQYF.

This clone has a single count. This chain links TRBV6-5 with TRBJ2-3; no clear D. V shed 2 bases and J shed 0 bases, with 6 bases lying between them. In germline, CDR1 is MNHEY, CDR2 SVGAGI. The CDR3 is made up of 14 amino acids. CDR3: CASSYASSTDTQYF. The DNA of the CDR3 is TGTGCCAGCAGTTACGCCTCTAGCACAGATACGCAGTATTTT.

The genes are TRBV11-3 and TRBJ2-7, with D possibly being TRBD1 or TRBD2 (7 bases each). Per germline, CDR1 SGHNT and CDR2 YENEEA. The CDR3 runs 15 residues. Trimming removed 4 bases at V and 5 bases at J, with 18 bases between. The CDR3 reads CASSSGGTTPHEQYF. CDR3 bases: TGTGCCAGCAGCTCAGGGGGGACTACGCCCCACGAGCAGTACTTC.

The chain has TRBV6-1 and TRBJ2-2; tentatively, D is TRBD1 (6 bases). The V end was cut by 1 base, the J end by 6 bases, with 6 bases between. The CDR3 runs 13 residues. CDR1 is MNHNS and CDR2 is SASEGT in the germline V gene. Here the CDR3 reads CASSEDRAGELFF. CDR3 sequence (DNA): TGTGCCAGCAGTGAAGACAGGGCCGGGGAGCTGTTTTTT.

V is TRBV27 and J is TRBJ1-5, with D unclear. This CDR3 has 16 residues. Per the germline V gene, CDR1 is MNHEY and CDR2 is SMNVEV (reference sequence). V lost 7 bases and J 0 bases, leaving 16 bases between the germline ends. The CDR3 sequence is CASKEGIRGSNQPQHF. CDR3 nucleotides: TGTGCCAGCAAGGAAGGGATTCGGGGTAGCAATCAGCCCCAGCATTTT.

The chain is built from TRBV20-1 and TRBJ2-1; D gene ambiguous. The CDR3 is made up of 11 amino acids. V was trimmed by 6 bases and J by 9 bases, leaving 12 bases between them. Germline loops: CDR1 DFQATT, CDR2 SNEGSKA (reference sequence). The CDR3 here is CSAPLRLEQFF. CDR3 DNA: TGCAGTGCCCCACTGCGCCTTGAGCAGTTCTTC.

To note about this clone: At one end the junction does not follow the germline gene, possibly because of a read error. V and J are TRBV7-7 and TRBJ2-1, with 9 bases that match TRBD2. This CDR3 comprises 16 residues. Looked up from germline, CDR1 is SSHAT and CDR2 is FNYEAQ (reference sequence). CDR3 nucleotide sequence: TGTGCTAGCAGCCCTCAGGGACTAGCTCTCTACAATGAGCAGTTCTTC. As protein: CASSPQGLALYNEQFF.

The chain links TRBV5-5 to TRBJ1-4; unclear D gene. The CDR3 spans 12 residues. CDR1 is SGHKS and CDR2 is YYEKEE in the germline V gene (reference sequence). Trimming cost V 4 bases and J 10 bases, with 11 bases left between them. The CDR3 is CASSQIVGKLFF. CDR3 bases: TGTGCCAGCAGCCAAATCGTTGGAAAACTGTTTTTT.

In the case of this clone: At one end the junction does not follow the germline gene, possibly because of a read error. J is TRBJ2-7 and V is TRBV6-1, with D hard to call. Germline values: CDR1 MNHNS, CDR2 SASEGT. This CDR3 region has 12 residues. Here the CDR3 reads CASSEPIRAADF. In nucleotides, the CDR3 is TGTGCCAGCAGTGAACCAATCCGGGCGGCGGACTTC.

The CDR3 region is CSVEFPGGNTEAFF. DNA for the CDR3: TGCAGCGTTGAATTCCCGGGAGGGAACACTGAAGCTTTCTTT. The gene calls are TRBV29-1 and TRBJ1-1; D uncertain. Germline V gene sequence: CDR1 SQVTM, CDR2 ANQGSEA. Trimming pared 2 bases from V and 1 base from J, leaving 11 bases between. The CDR3 covers 14 residues.

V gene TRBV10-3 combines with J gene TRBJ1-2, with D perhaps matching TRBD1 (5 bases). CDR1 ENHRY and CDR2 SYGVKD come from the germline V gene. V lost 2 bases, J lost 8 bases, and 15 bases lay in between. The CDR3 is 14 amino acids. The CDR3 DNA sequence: TGTGCCATCAGTGAGCTAGCGGGGGTGGGGGGCTACACCTTC. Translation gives CAISELAGVGGYTF.

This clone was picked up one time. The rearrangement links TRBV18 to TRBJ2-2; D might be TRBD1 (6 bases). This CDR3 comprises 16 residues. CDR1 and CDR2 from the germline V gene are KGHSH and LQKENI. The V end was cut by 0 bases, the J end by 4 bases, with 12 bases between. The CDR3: CASSPPTGVVTGELFF. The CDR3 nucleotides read TGTGCCAGCTCACCACCGACAGGTGTTGTCACCGGGGAGCTGTTTTTT.

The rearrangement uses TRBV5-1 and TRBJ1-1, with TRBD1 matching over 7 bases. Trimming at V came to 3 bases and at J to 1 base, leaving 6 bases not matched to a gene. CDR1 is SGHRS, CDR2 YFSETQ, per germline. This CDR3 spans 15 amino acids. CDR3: CASSSAGGANTEAFF. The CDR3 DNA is TGCGCCAGCAGCTCCGCAGGGGGGGCGAACACTGAAGCTTTCTTT.

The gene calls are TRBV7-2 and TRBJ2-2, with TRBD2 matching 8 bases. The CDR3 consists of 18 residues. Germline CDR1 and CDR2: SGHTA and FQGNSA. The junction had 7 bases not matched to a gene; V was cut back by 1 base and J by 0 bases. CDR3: CASSLEGPGLANTGELFF. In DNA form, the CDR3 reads TGTGCCAGCAGCTTAGAGGGACCGGGACTAGCGAACACCGGGGAGCTGTTTTTT.

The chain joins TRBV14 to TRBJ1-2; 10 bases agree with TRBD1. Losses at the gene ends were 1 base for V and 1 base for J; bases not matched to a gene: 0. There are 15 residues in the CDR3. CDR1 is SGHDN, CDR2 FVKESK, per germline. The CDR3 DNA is TGTGCCAGCAGCCAAGGGACAGGGGGTAACTATGGCTACACCTTC. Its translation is CASSQGTGGNYGYTF.

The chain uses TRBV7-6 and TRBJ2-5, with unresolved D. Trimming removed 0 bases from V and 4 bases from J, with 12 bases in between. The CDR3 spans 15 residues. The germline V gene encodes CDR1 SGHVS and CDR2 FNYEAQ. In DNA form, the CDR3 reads TGTGCCAGCAGCTTAGCTCCCATGGTGGTAGAGACCCAGTACTTC. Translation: CASSLAPMVVETQYF.

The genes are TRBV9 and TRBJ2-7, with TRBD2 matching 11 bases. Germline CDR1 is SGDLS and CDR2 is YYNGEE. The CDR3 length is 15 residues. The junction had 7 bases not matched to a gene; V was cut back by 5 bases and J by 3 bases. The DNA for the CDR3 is TGTGCCAGCAGTACCGGGACTAGCGGCATCTACGAGCAGTACTTC. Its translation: CASSTGTSGIYEQYF.

CDR3 bases: TGTGCCAGCAGTTTACCTAGTGGGGGAGGCTACAATGAGCAGTTCTTC. Translated, it gives CASSLPSGGGYNEQFF. V is TRBV27 and J is TRBJ2-1; possibly TRBD2 for D (6 bases). The CDR3 spans 16 residues. Trimming shortened V by 2 bases and J by 3 bases, and 14 bases separated the two germline ends. The germline gives CDR1 MNHEY, CDR2 SMNVEV (reference sequence).

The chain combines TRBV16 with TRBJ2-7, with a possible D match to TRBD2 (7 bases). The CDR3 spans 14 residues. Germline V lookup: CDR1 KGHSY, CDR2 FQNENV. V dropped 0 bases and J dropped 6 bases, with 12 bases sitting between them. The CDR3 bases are TGTGCCAGCAGCCAATCTCGGGGGGCGTCCGAGCAGTACTTC. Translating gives CASSQSRGASEQYF. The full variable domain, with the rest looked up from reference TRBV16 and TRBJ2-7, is GEEVAQTPKHLVRGEGQKAKLYCAPIKGHSYVFWYQQVLKNEFKFLISFQNENVFDETGMPKERFSAKCLPNSPCSLEIQATKLEDSAVYFCASSQSRGASEQYFGPGTRLTVT.

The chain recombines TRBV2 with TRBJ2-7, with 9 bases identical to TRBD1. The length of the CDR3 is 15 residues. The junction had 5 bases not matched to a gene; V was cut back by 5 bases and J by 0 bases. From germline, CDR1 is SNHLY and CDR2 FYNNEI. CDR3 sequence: CASSSLTGGSYEQYF. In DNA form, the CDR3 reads TGTGCCAGCAGTTCTTTGACAGGGGGCTCCTACGAGCAGTACTTC.

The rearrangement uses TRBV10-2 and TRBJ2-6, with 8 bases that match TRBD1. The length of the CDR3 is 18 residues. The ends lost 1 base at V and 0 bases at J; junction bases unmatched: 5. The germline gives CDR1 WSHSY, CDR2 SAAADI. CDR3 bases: TGCGCCAGCAGTGAGTGGGGGACAGGAGTCTCTGGGGCCAACGTCCTGACTTTC. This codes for CASSEWGTGVSGANVLTF.

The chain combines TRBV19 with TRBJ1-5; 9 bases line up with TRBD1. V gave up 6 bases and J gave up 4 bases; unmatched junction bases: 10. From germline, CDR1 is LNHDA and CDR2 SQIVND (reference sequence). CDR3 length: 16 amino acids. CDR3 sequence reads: CASRVLGQGFNQPQHF. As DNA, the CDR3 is TGTGCCAGTAGAGTCTTGGGACAGGGCTTTAATCAGCCCCAGCATTTT.

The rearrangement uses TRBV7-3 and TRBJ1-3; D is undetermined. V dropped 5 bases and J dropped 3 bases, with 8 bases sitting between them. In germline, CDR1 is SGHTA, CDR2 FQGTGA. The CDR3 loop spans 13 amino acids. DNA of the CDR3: TGTGCCAGCAGCCCACCCGATGGAAACACCATATATTTT. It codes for CASSPPDGNTIYF.

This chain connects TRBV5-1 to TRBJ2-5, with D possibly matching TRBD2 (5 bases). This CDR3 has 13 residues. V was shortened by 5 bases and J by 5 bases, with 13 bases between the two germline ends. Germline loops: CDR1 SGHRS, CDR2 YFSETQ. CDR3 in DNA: TGCGCCAGCAGTCTGGGAGTTTTTGAGACCCAGTACTTC. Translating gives CASSLGVFETQYF.

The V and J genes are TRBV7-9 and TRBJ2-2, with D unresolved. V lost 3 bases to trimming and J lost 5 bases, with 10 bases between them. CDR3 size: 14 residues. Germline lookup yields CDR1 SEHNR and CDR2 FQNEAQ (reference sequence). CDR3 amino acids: CASSFLGRTGELFF. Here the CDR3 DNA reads TGTGCCAGCAGCTTCTTGGGAAGGACCGGGGAGCTGTTTTTT.

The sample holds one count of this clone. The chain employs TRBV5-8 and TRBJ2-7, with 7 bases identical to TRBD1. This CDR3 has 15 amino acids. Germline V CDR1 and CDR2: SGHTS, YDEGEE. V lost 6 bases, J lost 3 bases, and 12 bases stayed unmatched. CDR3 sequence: CASTKGGALIYEQYF. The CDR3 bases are TGTGCCAGCACGAAAGGGGGCGCATTAATCTACGAGCAGTACTTC.

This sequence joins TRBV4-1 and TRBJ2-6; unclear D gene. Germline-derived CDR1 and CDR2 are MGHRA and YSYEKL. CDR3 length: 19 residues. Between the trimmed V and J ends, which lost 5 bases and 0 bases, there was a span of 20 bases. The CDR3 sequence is CASSFFSLAFISGANVLTF. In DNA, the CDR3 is TGCGCCAGCAGCTTCTTCTCATTGGCTTTCATCTCTGGGGCCAACGTCCTGACTTTC.

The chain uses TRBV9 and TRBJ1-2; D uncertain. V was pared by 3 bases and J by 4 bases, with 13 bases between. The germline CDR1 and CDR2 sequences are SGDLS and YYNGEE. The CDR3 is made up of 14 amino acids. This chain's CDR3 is CASSAVGRSYGYTF. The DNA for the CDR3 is TGTGCCAGCAGCGCCGTTGGGAGGTCCTATGGCTACACCTTC.

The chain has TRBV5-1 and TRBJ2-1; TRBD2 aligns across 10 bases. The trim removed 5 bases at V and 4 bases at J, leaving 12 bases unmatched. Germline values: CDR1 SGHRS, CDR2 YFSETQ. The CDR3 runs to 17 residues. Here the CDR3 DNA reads TGCGCCAGCAGTCCAAGGGAGGGACTAGCGAATTACAATGAGCAGTTCTTC. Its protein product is CASSPREGLANYNEQFF.

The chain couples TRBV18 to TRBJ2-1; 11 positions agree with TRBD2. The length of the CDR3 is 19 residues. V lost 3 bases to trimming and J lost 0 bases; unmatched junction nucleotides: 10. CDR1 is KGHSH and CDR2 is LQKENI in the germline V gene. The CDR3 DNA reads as TGTGCCAGCTCACCTGGACTAGCGGGTGCCTGGACCTCCTACAATGAGCAGTTCTTC. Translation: CASSPGLAGAWTSYNEQFF.